The 11 T cell receptor beta chains below come from one sample, sequenced in a study of T cells in Graves' hyperthyroidism and ophthalmopathy. RNA transcripts provided the source from which TCR beta CDR3 regions were amplified. Initially, a first-round RT-PCR of the TCR CDR3 employed the HTBI primer set. TCRdb analysed the multiplex PCR reads with MiXCR anew, one entry per CDR3 protein. The sample holds fewer than 650,000 distinct CDR3 sequences; 11% to 15% are singletons and the top ten take around 7%. The sequenced sample was blood. All receptors come from a young woman with Graves' ophthalmopathy.

This clonotype showed up just a few times. The CDR3 DNA follows: TGTGCCAGCAGCTTACCGCACGCAGACAACACTGAAGCTTTCTTT. This sequence encodes CASSLPHADNTEAFF. V gene TRBV5-8 combines with J gene TRBJ1-1; D not resolved. The germline V and J ends were trimmed by 2 bases and 2 bases, with 13 bases remaining between them. Germline V gene data show CDR1 as SGHTS and CDR2 as YDEGEE. The CDR3 extends over 15 amino acids.

This clonotype appeared a few times. The V call is TRBV3-1, the J call TRBJ2-4; 15 positions agree with TRBD2. Trimming took 4 bases from V and 1 from J; bases not matched to a gene: 8. The CDR3 is made up of 19 amino acids. CDR1 is LGHDT, CDR2 YNNKEL, per germline (reference sequence). The CDR3 DNA is TGTGCCAGCAGCCCTAGGACTAGCGGGAGGGCCTGGGCCAAAAACATTCAGTACTTC. It codes for CASSPRTSGRAWAKNIQYF.

This clonotype appeared many times. Written as DNA, the CDR3 is TGTGCCAGCAGCCCCCGACTAGCCTTCCTCACAGATACGCAGTATTTT. This gives the protein CASSPRLAFLTDTQYF. The chain joins TRBV3-1 to TRBJ2-3; 7 nucleotides line up with TRBD2. The CDR3 covers 16 residues. V dropped 4 bases and J dropped 2; count of bases not matched to a gene: 9. In germline, CDR1 is LGHDT, CDR2 YNNKEL (reference sequence).

At least ten counts were recorded for this clonotype. This chain uses TRBV3-1 with TRBJ1-4; no clear D. The V and J ends lost 1 base and 5 bases respectively, with 14 bases between them. The CDR3 spans 16 residues. The germline gives CDR1 LGHDT, CDR2 YNNKEL (reference sequence). The CDR3 DNA reads as TGTGCCAGCAGCCAAGCGATGTCCCACCGGAATGAAAAACTGTTTTTT. Amino acid sequence: CASSQAMSHRNEKLFF.

This clonotype was recorded at least ten times. The genes are TRBV7-9 and TRBJ2-5; 7 bases are shared with TRBD1. The CDR3 length is 14 residues. CDR1 and CDR2 (germline): SEHNR, FQNEAQ (reference sequence). J gave up 5 bases and V 5 bases, and 8 bases lay outside the gene matches. The CDR3: CASSDQTGEETQYF. The CDR3 bases are TGTGCCAGCAGCGACCAAACAGGGGAGGAGACCCAGTACTTC.

This clonotype was counted only a few times. The J gene is TRBJ1-4, the V gene TRBV20-1, with 11 bases that match TRBD1. The V and J ends lost 6 bases and 7 bases, in that order; junction bases with no gene match: 7. This CDR3 contains 14 residues. Germline CDR1 is DFQATT and CDR2 is SNEGSKA (reference sequence). The CDR3 here is CSAGGDRGGEKLFF. The DNA of the CDR3 is TGCAGTGCCGGCGGGGACAGGGGGGGTGAAAAACTGTTTTTT.

The chain joins TRBV29-1 to TRBJ2-2; 9 bases align to TRBD1. V dropped 7 bases and J dropped 6; count of bases not matched to a gene: 6. CDR1 and CDR2 from the germline V gene are SQVTM and ANQGSEA. This CDR3 comprises 13 residues. CDR3 loop: CSGGTGMAGELFF. The DNA of the CDR3 is TGCAGCGGTGGGACAGGGATGGCCGGGGAGCTGTTTTTT.

This clonotype was seen ten or more times. The V call is TRBV18, the J call TRBJ2-1; 8 bases are shared with TRBD2. Germline V gene sequence: CDR1 KGHSH, CDR2 LQKENI. The CDR3 totals 14 residues. Trimming took 5 bases from V and 8 from J; bases not matched to a gene: 8. CDR3 loop: CASSSPTSAHEQFF. The CDR3 coding sequence is TGTGCCAGCTCATCCCCGACTAGCGCACATGAGCAGTTCTTC. The full variable domain, its missing parts supplied by reference TRBV18 and TRBJ2-1, is NAGVMQNPRHLVRRRGQEARLRCSPMKGHSHVYWYRQLPEEGLKFMVYLQKENIIDESGMPKERFSAEFPKEGPSILRIQQVVRGDSAAYFCASSSPTSAHEQFFGPGTRLTVL.

This clonotype was counted only a few times. Germline and junction disagree at one end, which may indicate a read error. The genes are TRBV7-9 and TRBJ1-2, with a tentative D call TRBD1 (5 bases). This CDR3 region has 14 residues. Germline V lookup: CDR1 SEHNR, CDR2 FQNEAQ (reference sequence). The CDR3 protein is CASSLPWGSYGAAF. The CDR3 DNA reads as TGTGCCAGCAGCTTACCGTGGGGGTCCTATGGGGCCGCCTTC.

The chain links TRBV7-9 to TRBJ2-7, with a tentative D call TRBD2 (6 bases). V lost 5 bases to trimming and J lost 6 bases, with 20 bases between them. This CDR3 is built from 15 residues. Germline V lookup: CDR1 SEHNR, CDR2 FQNEAQ (reference sequence). The CDR3 DNA sequence: TGTGCCAGCAGCCTCACGGGGGTTCGGATCTCCGAGCAGTACTTC. Its protein product is CASSLTGVRISEQYF.

This clonotype was seen many times. CDR3 nucleotides: TGCAGTGCCCCGAGGGGGTACTATGGCTACACCTTC. This encodes CSAPRGYYGYTF. The rearrangement links TRBV20-1 to TRBJ1-2; maybe TRBD1 (6 bases). The germline gives CDR1 DFQATT, CDR2 SNEGSKA (reference sequence). The V gene lost 6 bases and the J gene lost 3 bases, with 11 bases spanning the gap. This CDR3 contains 12 residues.